Included here is one T cell receptor beta chain sequence, with context. The sample holds a few counts of this clone. The antigen this receptor binds is unknown. Per-nucleotide qualities are absent, and no much larger clonotype sits a single base away. The Qiagen DNeasy kit was used to extract genomic DNA from unsorted PBMCs and from the negatively selected CD4+ and CD8+ fractions. TCR beta CDR3 regions were amplified by immunoSEQ multiplex PCR using primers annealing to V and J segments. A synthetic immune receptor repertoire was used to minimize amplification bias, and any remaining bias was removed computationally after sequencing. As for the original processing: Custom Python scripts were used to quantify repertoire diversity as the Shannon entropy index. Unsorted, CD4+ and CD8+ repertoires were analyzed separately, except for combined analyses in which CD4+ and CD8+ sequences were merged in silico. Clonal expansion was defined as at least a 2-fold frequency increase after treatment relative to C1D1, with a pseudocount of 0.5 for undetected baseline clones. Clones with 0 or 1 copy at C1D1 were classified as singleton clones, and clones with 2 or more copies were classified as non-singleton clones. Clones expanded in unsorted samples were assigned a CD4+, CD8+ or unknown annotation through matching of protein sequences in sorted samples from the same patient. Wilcoxon tests on paired samples were used to test diversity changes from C1D1 to C4D1. Held by TCRdb, this immuneACCESS table contains in-frame sequences only and omits some clones. Under half of the omission traces to an unresolved V gene where checked; the cause of the rest is unknown. The V and J calls and clone size are taken from that table; D and trimming were inferred from the DNA. This sample is represented by about 28,000 clones; 80% of them were singletons. The top ten constitute 15% to 20% of the sample.

The data originate from a study of PD-1 blockade in classical Hodgkin lymphoma (dated by TCRdb to 2020 to 2022). As for the study more broadly: Nivolumab dosing was 3 mg/kg intravenously every 2 weeks, continuing until either disease progression or unacceptable toxicity. To define a peripheral blood immune signature of response to PD-1 blockade in classical Hodgkin lymphoma, the study combined TCR beta sequencing with CyTOF. Summary of the overall study and its limitations: Trial patients with a complete response had baseline diversity similar to that of newly diagnosed patients, while partial responders and progressors had significantly lower diversity. Only a single clinical trial cohort was studied, and what caused the repertoire differences, possibly disease activity or prior therapy, remained undefined. Baseline TCR diversity was reported to be lower in newly diagnosed patients than in healthy donors and to be lower still in relapsed/refractory patients. A significant rise by C4D1 was seen in CD4+ but not CD8+ TCR diversity (p=0.0027 vs p=0.16), with the rise being most apparent in complete responders (p=0.02). Lower diversity was observed in patients in whom nivolumab was started less than 1 year after ASCT, and these patients were excluded from later analyses so that confounding by immune reconstitution would be avoided.

Spanning cysteine to phenylalanine, the CDR3 consists of 13 amino acids. CDR3 DNA is the only sequence kept; it has 39 bases, read in frame from the first base. Via the germline V gene, CDR1 is MNHNS and CDR2 SASEGT. A distance of 9 bases separates the germline ends of V and J, which lose 0 bases and 7 bases respectively. Reading the label with the study, this specimen's time point is: cycle 4 day 1 (C4D1), after six to seven weeks of nivolumab. Relapse after autologous stem cell transplantation had occurred in all trial patients, and cohorts A, B and C were distinguished by prior brentuximab vedotin exposure. The trial cohort comprised 56 patients with relapsed/refractory classical Hodgkin lymphoma whose best overall responses were complete response, partial response or progressive disease. In the multi-cohort phase II CheckMate 205 trial, trial patients received single-agent nivolumab. An independent review committee assessed best overall response by applying the 2007 International Working Group response criteria. Trial PBMCs were obtained immediately prior to nivolumab initiation (C1D1) and on therapy at cycle 2 day 1 and cycle 4 day 1. Peripheral blood was collected in 8 mL Vacutainer Cell Preparation Tubes, from which PBMCs were isolated by centrifugation and then cryopreserved.

The source material was peripheral blood mononuclear cells (PBMCs), sampled before the fourth cycle of nivolumab. The V and J segments used are TRBV6-1 and TRBJ1-1; no confident D gene assignment can be made. This clonotype originated in a human donor with classical Hodgkin lymphoma. The bases are TGTGCCAGCAGTGAAGCCGCCAGTTTTGAAGCTTTCTTT. This gives the protein CASSEAASFEAFF.